The 9 T cell receptor beta chains presented below share a single source sample, sequenced in a study of control samples from healthy donors and cancer patients. Generated by immunoSEQ multiplex PCR, the TCRdb table keeps only in-frame clones and is missing some. This repertoire shows fewer than 85,000 clones, 91% found once; its top ten account for approximately 14%. The sequenced material came from blood. The source of these receptors is a man under 40 in good health.

The chain links TRBV24-1 to TRBJ2-5; D unclear. The CDR3 runs to 15 residues. Per the germline V gene, CDR1 is KGHDR and CDR2 is SFDVKD. V dropped 5 bases and J dropped 1 base, with 13 bases sitting between them. CDR3 protein: CATSGASRFQETQYF. In DNA form, the CDR3 reads TGTGCCACCAGTGGTGCCAGTAGATTCCAAGAGACCCAGTACTTC.

The genes are TRBV5-5 and TRBJ1-5; the D gene is possibly TRBD1 (5 bases). V lost 4 bases to trimming and J lost 3 bases, with 14 bases between them. In germline, CDR1 is SGHKS, CDR2 YYEKEE (reference sequence). The CDR3 contains 15 residues. In DNA, the CDR3 is TGTGCCAGCAGCCCGGGACGGACAACCAATCAGCCCCAGCATTTT. Translation: CASSPGRTTNQPQHF. Combining the CDR3 with reference TRBV5-5 and TRBJ1-5 gives the whole variable domain DAGVTQSPTHLIKTRGQQVTLRCSPISGHKSVSWYQQVLGQGPQFIFQYYEKEERGRGNFPDRFSARQFPNYSSELNVNALLLGDSALYLCASSPGRTTNQPQHFGDGTRLSIL.

For this clone: One end of the junction fails to match germline, which may point to a read error. The rearrangement uses TRBV7-9 and TRBJ2-7; D is possibly TRBD1 (5 bases). This CDR3 spans 16 amino acids. CDR1 SEHNR and CDR2 FQNEAQ come from the germline V gene (reference sequence). DNA of the CDR3: TGTGTCAGCAGCCAAGTAGGTCGGCAGGGCCTCTACGAGCAGTACTTC. Translation: CVSSQVGRQGLYEQYF.

The chain carries TRBV12-3 or TRBV12-4 and TRBJ2-7, with TRBD1 as a possible D gene (6 bases). This CDR3 is built from 12 residues. The V gene lost 5 bases and the J gene lost 5 bases, with 10 bases spanning the gap. CDR3 residues: CASSPDSNEQYF. CDR3 in DNA: TGTGCCAGCAGTCCGGACAGTAACGAGCAGTACTTC.

The V call is TRBV7-6, the J call TRBJ1-1; TRBD1 is a possible D gene (5 bases). Per germline, CDR1 SGHVS and CDR2 FNYEAQ. The CDR3 has 17 amino acids. V shed 0 bases and J shed 2 bases, with 16 bases lying between them. In DNA form, the CDR3 reads TGTGCCAGCAGCTTAGCCCTGGGACCGACAATAAACACTGAAGCTTTCTTT. Translated: CASSLALGPTINTEAFF.

The chain carries TRBV28 and TRBJ1-5; D is perhaps TRBD1 (5 bases). The germline V gene encodes CDR1 MDHEN and CDR2 SYDVKM. The CDR3 loop spans 16 amino acids. Trimming cost V 5 bases and J 3 bases, with 17 bases left between them. DNA of the CDR3: TGTGCCAGCAGTCGCCAGAGGGGCGCGGACAATCAGCCCCAGCATTTT. It is translated as CASSRQRGADNQPQHF. The full variable domain, completed using reference TRBV28 and TRBJ1-5, is DVKVTQSSRYLVKRTGEKVFLECVQDMDHENMFWYRQDPGLGLRLIYFSYDVKMKEKGDIPEGYSVSREKKERFSLILESASTNQTSMYLCASSRQRGADNQPQHFGDGTRLSIL.

This clone appeared a few times. The V and J genes are TRBV19 and TRBJ2-7; 12 bases map to TRBD2. The CDR3 consists of 15 residues. V lost 4 bases, J lost 2 bases, and 3 bases stayed unmatched. Germline assignment: CDR1 LNHDA and CDR2 SQIVND (reference sequence). The CDR3 DNA reads as TGTGCCAGTAGTACCCTAGCGGGGGGGGCCTACGAGCAGTACTTC. This encodes CASSTLAGGAYEQYF.

The chain joins TRBV11-3 to TRBJ1-1; perhaps TRBD1 as D (6 bases). Per germline, CDR1 SGHNT and CDR2 YENEEA. V was clipped by 7 bases and J by 3 bases, with 21 bases between them. The CDR3 sequence is 16 residues long. CDR3 in DNA: TGTGCCAGCATACCCCTAGACCGGGACAAAGACACTGAAGCTTTCTTT. It specifies CASIPLDRDKDTEAFF.

V gene TRBV4-2 combines with J gene TRBJ2-1; 7 nucleotides align to TRBD1. V dropped 4 bases and J dropped 8; count of bases not matched to a gene: 5. This CDR3 region has 13 residues. CDR1 and CDR2 (germline): LGHNA, YNFKEQ. The DNA for the CDR3 is TGTGCCAGCAGCCCCCCCGGGACAGATGAGCAGTTCTTC. It encodes CASSPPGTDEQFF.